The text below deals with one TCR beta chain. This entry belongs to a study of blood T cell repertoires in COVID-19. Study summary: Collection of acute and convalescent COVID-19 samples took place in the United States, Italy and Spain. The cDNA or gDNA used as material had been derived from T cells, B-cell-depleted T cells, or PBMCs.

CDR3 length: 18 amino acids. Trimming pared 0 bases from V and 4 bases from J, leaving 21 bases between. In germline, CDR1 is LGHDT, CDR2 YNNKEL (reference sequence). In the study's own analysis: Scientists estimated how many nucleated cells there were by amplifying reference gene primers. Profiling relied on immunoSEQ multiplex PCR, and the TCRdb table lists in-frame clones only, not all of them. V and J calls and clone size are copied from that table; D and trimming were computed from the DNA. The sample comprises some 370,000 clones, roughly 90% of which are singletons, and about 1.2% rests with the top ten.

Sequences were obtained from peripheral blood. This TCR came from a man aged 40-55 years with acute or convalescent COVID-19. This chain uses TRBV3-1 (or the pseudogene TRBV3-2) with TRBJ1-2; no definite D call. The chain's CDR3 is CASSQDYRRSGGLYGYTF. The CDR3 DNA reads TGTGCCAGCAGCCAAGATTATCGCAGGTCAGGTGGCCTCTATGGCTACACCTTC.